These T cell receptor beta chains were read from a single sample in a study of blood T cell repertoires in COVID-19. The repertoire was sequenced with immunoSEQ multiplex PCR; TCRdb's copy has only in-frame clones and lacks some. The repertoire has some 130,000 clones, 90% of them found once; the top ten carry approximately 3.7%. Material for sequencing was peripheral blood. These receptors came from a man over 45 with active COVID-19. CDR3s include the opening cysteine and the closing phenylalanine or tryptophan. The D gene is left open where the match is weak. Only some rows state a clone size, as once, few, many or a class for expanded clones.

V gene	J gene	D gene	clone size	CDR3 protein	CDR3 DNA
TRBV28	TRBJ1-1	NA	NA	CASTWGRASEAFF	TGTGCCAGCACCTGGGGCAGGGCGTCTGAAGCTTTCTTT
TRBV7-6	TRBJ2-2	NA	NA	CASSLALSVVAGELFF	TGTGCCAGCAGCTTAGCTCTTTCGGTGGTTGCCGGGGAGCTGTTTTTT
TRBV5-6	TRBJ2-4	NA	NA	CASSQVPTGLNIQYF	TGTGCCAGCAGCCAAGTTCCTACAGGGCTTAACATTCAGTACTTC
TRBV9	TRBJ2-1	TRBD2	NA	CASSVGTRGRTSLGNEQFF	TGTGCCAGCAGCGTAGGGACTCGGGGACGGACTAGCTTGGGCAATGAGCAGTTCTTC
TRBV29-1	TRBJ2-1	NA	NA	CSVGWQGGNEQFF	TGCAGCGTTGGGTGGCAGGGCGGCAATGAGCAGTTCTTC
TRBV13	TRBJ2-6	NA	NA	CASSSIRGSGANVLTF	TGTGCCAGCAGCTCGATTAGGGGTTCTGGGGCCAACGTCCTGACTTTC
TRBV9	TRBJ1-1	TRBD1	once	CASSGTELENTEAFF	TGTGCCAGCAGTGGGACAGAATTAGAGAACACTGAAGCTTTCTTT
TRBV7-9	TRBJ1-1	NA	few	CASRAGATEAFF	TGTGCCAGCAGAGCAGGGGCCACTGAAGCTTTCTTT
TRBV9	TRBJ2-4	TRBD1	NA	CASSAGQGARKVQNIQYF	TGTGCCAGCAGCGCGGGACAGGGGGCCCGAAAAGTTCAAAACATTCAGTACTTC
TRBV19	TRBJ1-2	NA	NA	CASSIKSGYGYTF	TGTGCCAGTAGTATAAAATCAGGGTATGGCTACACCTTC
TRBV2	TRBJ2-4	TRBD1	NA	CASSAVTGGTLAKNIQYF	TGTGCCAGCAGTGCAGTGACAGGGGGTACCCTAGCCAAAAACATTCAGTACTTC
TRBV2	TRBJ1-2	NA	NA	CASTNTGFYGYTF	TGTGCCAGCACAAACACAGGGTTCTATGGCTACACCTTC
TRBV24-1	TRBJ1-5	NA	NA	CATSDGLNQPQHF	TGTGCCACCTCGGACGGACTCAATCAGCCCCAGCATTTT
TRBV5-1	TRBJ2-5	TRBD2	NA	CASSLVVAGAKETQYF	TGCGCCAGCAGCTTGGTGGTAGCGGGAGCGAAAGAGACCCAGTACTTC
TRBV12-5	TRBJ1-2	TRBD1	NA	CASGGGQGNYGYTF	TGTGCTAGTGGGGGCGGACAGGGGAACTATGGCTACACCTTC
TRBV5-1	TRBJ2-6	NA	once	CASSIAGANVLTF	TGCGCCAGCAGCATAGCTGGGGCCAACGTCCTGACTTTC
TRBV15	TRBJ2-3	NA	NA	CATSRDYRDTQYF	TGTGCCACCAGCAGGGACTATCGGGATACGCAGTATTTT
TRBV19	TRBJ2-6	TRBD2	NA	CASSILAGGTSGANVLTF	TGTGCCAGTAGTATACTAGCGGGAGGAACCTCTGGGGCCAACGTCCTGACTTTC
TRBV29-1	TRBJ2-7	NA	NA	CSVQRSTYEQYF	TGCAGCGTCCAGCGATCGACCTACGAGCAGTACTTC
TRBV4-2	TRBJ2-2	TRBD2	NA	CASSRATSGGFGGELFF	TGTGCCAGCAGCCGTGCGACTAGCGGGGGGTTCGGCGGGGAGCTGTTTTTT
TRBV7-9	TRBJ1-2	TRBD1	NA	CASSLGQGYGYTF	TGTGCCAGCAGCTTAGGACAGGGGTATGGCTACACCTTC
TRBV29-1	TRBJ1-5	NA	NA	CSVALGVNQPQHF	TGCAGCGTTGCATTAGGGGTCAATCAGCCCCAGCATTTT
TRBV3-1/TRBV3-2	TRBJ1-5	NA	NA	CASSEGARQPQHF	TGTGCCAGCAGCGAAGGGGCCCGACAGCCCCAGCATTTT
TRBV7-2	TRBJ2-7	TRBD1	few	CASSAWDSSYEQYF	TGTGCCAGCAGCGCGTGGGACAGCTCCTACGAGCAGTACTTC
TRBV5-1	TRBJ1-3	TRBD1	NA	CASSLTGSGNTIYF	TGCGCCAGCAGCCTGACAGGGTCAGGAAACACCATATATTTT
TRBV4-2	TRBJ1-2	TRBD1	once	CASSQGSRGLGYTF	TGTGCCAGCAGCCAAGGTAGCAGGGGGCTTGGCTACACCTTC
TRBV19	TRBJ1-3	TRBD1	once	CASSGTAGNSGNTIYF	TGTGCCAGTAGTGGGACAGCCGGGAACTCTGGAAACACCATATATTTT
TRBV7-8	TRBJ1-1	NA	NA	CASSQGGNTEAFF	TGTGCCAGCAGCCAAGGGGGGAACACTGAAGCTTTCTTT
TRBV19	TRBJ1-1	NA	NA	CASSISEVRQTEAFF	TGTGCCAGTAGTATCTCAGAGGTTAGGCAAACTGAAGCTTTCTTT
TRBV5-6	TRBJ1-1	NA	NA	CASSLVTTEAFF	TGTGCCAGCAGCTTGGTCACAACCGAAGCTTTCTTT
TRBV9	TRBJ2-3	TRBD2	NA	CASSVGPASGTEEYF	TGTGCCAGCAGCGTAGGGCCGGCTAGCGGGACGGAGGAGTATTTT
TRBV5-6	TRBJ2-3	NA	NA	CASSLGPTDTQYF	TGTGCCAGCAGCTTGGGGCCCACAGATACGCAGTATTTT
TRBV19	TRBJ1-6	NA	few	CASSTRTGIGNSPLHF	TGTGCCAGTAGTACCCGGACTGGGATTGGTAATTCACCCCTCCACTTT
TRBV9	TRBJ2-4	NA	NA	CASSGDSNIQYF	TGTGCCAGCAGCGGGGACTCAAACATTCAGTACTTC
TRBV6-5	TRBJ1-6	NA	few	CASSYTGGGSPLHF	TGTGCCAGCAGTTACACAGGCGGGGGTTCACCCCTCCACTTT
TRBV4-1	TRBJ2-7	TRBD1	NA	CASSRGQGVNEQYF	TGCGCCAGCAGCCGGGGACAGGGGGTTAACGAGCAGTACTTC
TRBV18	TRBJ1-5	TRBD1	NA	CASSHGTEGEPQHF	TGTGCCAGCTCTCATGGGACAGAGGGGGAGCCCCAGCATTTT
TRBV7-3	TRBJ1-1	NA	NA	CASSPLGGDTEAFF	TGTGCCAGCAGCCCCCTGGGCGGGGACACTGAAGCTTTCTTT
TRBV20-1	TRBJ1-2	NA	NA	CSAYRAYGYTF	TGCAGTGCTTACAGGGCCTATGGCTACACCTTC
TRBV5-4	TRBJ1-1	NA	NA	CASSWDWRNTEAFF	TGTGCCAGCAGCTGGGACTGGCGAAACACTGAAGCTTTCTTT
TRBV6-6	TRBJ1-1	NA	NA	CASRNDRNTEAFF	TGTGCCAGCAGGAATGACAGGAACACTGAAGCTTTCTTT
TRBV7-2	TRBJ2-3	NA	NA	CASSLSRLADTQYF	TGTGCCAGCAGCTTATCGAGGCTGGCAGATACGCAGTATTTT
TRBV29-1	TRBJ1-2	TRBD1	NA	CSVGAGGNYGYTF	TGCAGCGTTGGGGCAGGGGGCAACTATGGCTACACCTTC